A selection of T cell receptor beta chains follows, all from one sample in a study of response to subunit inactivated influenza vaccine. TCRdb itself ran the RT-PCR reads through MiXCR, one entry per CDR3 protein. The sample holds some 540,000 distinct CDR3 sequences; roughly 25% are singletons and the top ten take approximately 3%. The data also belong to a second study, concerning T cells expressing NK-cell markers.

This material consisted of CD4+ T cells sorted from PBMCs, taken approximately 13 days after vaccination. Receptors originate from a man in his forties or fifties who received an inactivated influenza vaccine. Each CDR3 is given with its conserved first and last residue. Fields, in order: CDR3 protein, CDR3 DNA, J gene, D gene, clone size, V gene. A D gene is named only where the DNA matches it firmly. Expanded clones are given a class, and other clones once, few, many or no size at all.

cdr3_aa: CSARPGQVVNEQFF; cdr3_nt: TGCAGTGCTAGACCAGGACAGGTGGTCAATGAGCAGTTCTTC; j_call: TRBJ2-1; d_call: TRBD1; clone_size: many; v_call: TRBV20-1
cdr3_aa: CASSLASSGHTGELFF; cdr3_nt: TGCGCCAGCAGCTTGGCCTCTAGCGGACACACCGGGGAGCTGTTTTTT; j_call: TRBJ2-2; d_call: TRBD2; clone_size: few; v_call: TRBV5-1
cdr3_aa: CASSLSREAEAFF; cdr3_nt: TGTGCCAGCAGCCTAAGTCGGGAGGCTGAAGCTTTCTTT; j_call: TRBJ1-1; d_call: NA; clone_size: NA; v_call: TRBV7-3
cdr3_aa: CASSYFVIRGNNSPLHF; cdr3_nt: TGTGCCAGCAGTTACTTCGTCATTCGAGGCAATAATTCACCCCTCCACTTT; j_call: TRBJ1-6; d_call: NA; clone_size: NA; v_call: TRBV6-5
cdr3_aa: CSARSGGRSSYNEQFF; cdr3_nt: TGCAGTGCTAGATCGGGCGGGCGGAGCTCCTACAATGAGCAGTTCTTC; j_call: TRBJ2-1; d_call: NA; clone_size: NA; v_call: TRBV20-1
cdr3_aa: CASRVGTSGRKFF; cdr3_nt: TGTGCCAGCCGAGTGGGGACTAGCGGGAGAAAGTTCTTC; j_call: TRBJ2-1; d_call: TRBD2; clone_size: NA; v_call: TRBV7-9
cdr3_aa: CASSRGTSGKGEQYF; cdr3_nt: TGTGCCAGCAGTAGGGGGACTAGCGGGAAAGGCGAGCAGTACTTC; j_call: TRBJ2-7; d_call: TRBD2; clone_size: NA; v_call: TRBV28
cdr3_aa: CATSRDQDVNYGYTF; cdr3_nt: TGTGCCACCAGCAGAGACCAGGACGTCAACTATGGCTACACCTTC; j_call: TRBJ1-2; d_call: NA; clone_size: NA; v_call: TRBV15
cdr3_aa: CASSEGQGSQHF; cdr3_nt: TGTGCCAGCAGTGAGGGGCAGGGCTCCCAGCATTTT; j_call: TRBJ1-5; d_call: NA; clone_size: few; v_call: TRBV6-2/TRBV6-3
cdr3_aa: CSARVGQGAIQRSGANVLTF; cdr3_nt: TGCAGTGCTAGAGTAGGACAGGGGGCCATTCAACGCTCTGGGGCCAACGTCCTGACTTTC; j_call: TRBJ2-6; d_call: TRBD1; clone_size: NA; v_call: TRBV20-1